This T cell receptor beta chain was captured by sequencing in a study of blood T cell repertoires in COVID-19. Study at large: From the United States, Italy and Spain came samples of acute and convalescent COVID-19.

The CDR3 contains 16 residues. Losses at the gene ends were 1 base for V and 6 bases for J; bases not matched to a gene: 4. Germline V lookup: CDR1 LGHNA, CDR2 YNFKEQ. Profiling relied on immunoSEQ multiplex PCR, and the TCRdb table lists in-frame clones only, not all of them. This sample has roughly 260,000 clones, with approximately 79% found just once. The chain employs TRBV4-2 and TRBJ1-5, with 12 bases matching TRBD1. The receptor was derived from a woman in her thirties or forties with active or convalescent COVID-19. Sequencing was performed on peripheral blood. DNA for the CDR3: TGTGCCAGCAGCCAAGCCTGGGACAGGGGGCTTCAGCCCCAGCATTTT. It yields the protein CASSQAWDRGLQPQHF.